Listed here are 17 T cell receptor beta chains from one sample, sequenced in a study of T cells expressing NK-cell markers. Reanalyzing the 5' RACE reads, TCRdb keeps one entry per CDR3 protein, without DNA. Here the sample table reports about 550,000 distinct CDR3 sequences. Sequencing was carried out using blood T cells: a sorted CD56 or NKG2C T cell subset, CD4+ or CD8+ T cells, or bulk PBMC T cells (not recorded which). The receptor set was obtained from a man aged 18-30 years in good health.

This chain connects TRBV21-1 to TRBJ2-1; the TRBD1 assignment by TCRdb is unverifiable without DNA. TRBV21-1 is annotated as a pseudogene. The CDR3 is made up of 16 amino acids. Here the CDR3 reads CASSHGQGASYNEQFF.

The chain combines TRBV6-5 with TRBJ2-2; TCRdb outputs TRBD1, but without DNA this stays unchecked. The CDR3 totals 16 residues. Germline V gives CDR1 MNHEY, CDR2 SVGAGI. CDR3 region: CASSYQGTGESGELFF.

This chain connects TRBV28 to TRBJ2-7. CDR1 MDHEN and CDR2 SYDVKM come from the germline V gene. This CDR3 region has 12 residues. This chain's CDR3 is CASSLWPYEQYF.

The chain has TRBV3-1 and TRBJ2-2; TCRdb lists TRBD1, though no DNA is available to test this call. This CDR3 is 16 amino acids long. The V gene's germline CDR1 is LGHDT and CDR2 YNNKEL (reference sequence). The CDR3: CASSPTAGPNTGELFF.

V and J are TRBV10-3 and TRBJ2-5; TCRdb gives TRBD2 as the D gene, but with no DNA this cannot be confirmed. Germline loops: CDR1 ENHRY, CDR2 SYGVKD. The CDR3 is 14 residues long. This CDR3 reads CAISETTSLETQYF.

The V gene is TRBV12-3 or TRBV12-4, the J gene TRBJ2-3. CDR3 length: 13 amino acids. Here the CDR3 reads CASTSPNLDTQYF.

The J gene is TRBJ2-2, the V gene TRBV5-1. From germline, CDR1 is SGHRS and CDR2 YFSETQ. This CDR3 is built from 14 residues. This CDR3 reads CASRKVGIGGELFF.

J is TRBJ2-5 and V is TRBV11-2. Germline lookup yields CDR1 SGHAT and CDR2 FQNNGV. The CDR3 spans 15 residues. This chain's CDR3 is CASSLGYYNQETQYF.

The V call is TRBV5-1, the J call TRBJ2-1; TCRdb calls TRBD2, which cannot be checked without DNA. This CDR3 has 16 amino acids. Germline V gives CDR1 SGHRS, CDR2 YFSETQ. The CDR3 sequence: CASSARPSGVDNEQFF. Based on the CDR3 plus reference TRBV5-1 and TRBJ2-1, the full variable domain is KAGVTQTPRYLIKTRGQQVTLSCSPISGHRSVSWYQQTPGQGLQFLFEYFSETQRNKGNFPGRFSGRQFSNSRSEMNVSTLELGDSALYLCASSARPSGVDNEQFFGPGTRLTVL.

This rearrangement joins TRBV6-2 or TRBV6-3 to TRBJ2-1; no DNA is available, so the TRBD2 call from TCRdb remains unchecked. This CDR3 has 15 residues. Germline values: CDR1 MNHEY, CDR2 SVGEGT. The CDR3 sequence is CASSYRAGGPNEQFF.

This sequence joins TRBV29-1 and TRBJ1-5; the TCRdb D gene call, TRBD1, has no DNA to confirm it. The CDR3 has 16 amino acids. The germline V gene has CDR1 SQVTM and CDR2 ANQGSEA. CDR3 amino acids: CSVEEGPGRGNQPQHF.

This chain uses TRBV12-3 or TRBV12-4 with TRBJ1-4; TCRdb reports TRBD1, a call that lacks DNA to check it against. This CDR3 has 18 amino acids. This CDR3 reads CASSQIRGLWSTNEKLFF.

This chain joins TRBV29-1 and TRBJ2-2; without DNA, the TCRdb call of TRBD1 cannot be checked. The CDR3 loop spans 13 amino acids. The V gene's germline CDR1 is SQVTM and CDR2 ANQGSEA. This chain's CDR3 is CSAGTAPTGELFF.

V gene TRBV29-1 combines with J gene TRBJ1-1. The CDR3 consists of 15 residues. Germline V lookup: CDR1 SQVTM, CDR2 ANQGSEA. The CDR3 reads CSVLTPIGMNTEAFF.

CDR3 sequence: CSAPQLPGRTDTQYF. This rearrangement joins TRBV20-1 to TRBJ2-3; TCRdb lists TRBD1, though no DNA is available to test this call. The V gene's germline CDR1 is DFQATT and CDR2 SNEGSKA (reference sequence). This CDR3 contains 15 residues.

V usage is TRBV4-3 and J usage is TRBJ2-1; TCRdb proposes TRBD2, but this gene call is untestable without DNA. Germline CDR1 and CDR2: LGHNA and YSLEER. The CDR3 is 16 residues long. The CDR3 sequence: CASSQDSSGRSGEQFF.

V and J are TRBV6-2 or TRBV6-3 and TRBJ2-4; TCRdb's D gene call, TRBD1, goes unchecked for lack of DNA. The germline V gene encodes CDR1 MNHEY and CDR2 SVGEGT. The CDR3 extends over 17 amino acids. The chain's CDR3 is CASSYPATDRGKNIQYF.